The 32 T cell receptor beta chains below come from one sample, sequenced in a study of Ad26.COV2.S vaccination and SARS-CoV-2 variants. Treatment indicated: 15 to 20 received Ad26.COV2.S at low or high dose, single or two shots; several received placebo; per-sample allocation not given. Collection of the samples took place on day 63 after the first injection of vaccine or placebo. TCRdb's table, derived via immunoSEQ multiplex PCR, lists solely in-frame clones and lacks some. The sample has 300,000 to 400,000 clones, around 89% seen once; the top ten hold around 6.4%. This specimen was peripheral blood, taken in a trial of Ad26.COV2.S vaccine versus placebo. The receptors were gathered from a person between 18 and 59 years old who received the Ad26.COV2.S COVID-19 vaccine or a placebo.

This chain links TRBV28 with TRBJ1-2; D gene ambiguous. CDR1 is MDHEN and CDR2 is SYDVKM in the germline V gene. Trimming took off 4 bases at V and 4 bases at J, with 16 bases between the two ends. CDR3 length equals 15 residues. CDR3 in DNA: TGTGCCAGCAGTTCCCCCGGAGGTGGACCCTATGGCTACACCTTC. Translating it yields CASSSPGGGPYGYTF.

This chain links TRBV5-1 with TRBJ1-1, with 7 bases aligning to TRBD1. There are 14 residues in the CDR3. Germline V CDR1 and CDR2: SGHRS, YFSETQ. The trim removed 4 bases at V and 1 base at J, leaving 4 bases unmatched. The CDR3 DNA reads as TGCGCCAGCAGCGCGGGGACAGCGAACACTGAAGCTTTCTTT. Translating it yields CASSAGTANTEAFF.

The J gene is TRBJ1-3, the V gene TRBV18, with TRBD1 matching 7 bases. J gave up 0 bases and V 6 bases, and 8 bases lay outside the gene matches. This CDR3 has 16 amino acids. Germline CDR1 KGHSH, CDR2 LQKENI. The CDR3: CASSVGQPSSGNTIYF. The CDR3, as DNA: TGTGCCAGCTCTGTGGGACAGCCGAGCTCTGGAAACACCATATATTTT.

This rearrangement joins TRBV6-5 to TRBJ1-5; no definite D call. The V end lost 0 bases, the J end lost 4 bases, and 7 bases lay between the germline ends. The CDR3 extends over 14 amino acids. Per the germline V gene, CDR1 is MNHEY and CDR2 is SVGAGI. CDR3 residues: CASSYSFGNQPQHF. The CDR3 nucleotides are TGTGCCAGCAGTTACTCGTTCGGGAATCAGCCCCAGCATTTT.

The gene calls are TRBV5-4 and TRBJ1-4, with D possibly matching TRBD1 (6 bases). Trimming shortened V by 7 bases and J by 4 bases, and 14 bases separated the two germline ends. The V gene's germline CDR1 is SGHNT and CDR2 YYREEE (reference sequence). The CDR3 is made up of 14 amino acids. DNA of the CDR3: TGTGCCAGCCGATCGGACAGATATAATGAAAAACTGTTTTTT. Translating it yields CASRSDRYNEKLFF.

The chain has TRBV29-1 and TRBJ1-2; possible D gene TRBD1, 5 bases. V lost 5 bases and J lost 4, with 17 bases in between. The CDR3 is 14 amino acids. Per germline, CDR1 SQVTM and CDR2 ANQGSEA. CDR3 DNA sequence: TGCAGCGTTCCCGTGGCAGGGATGGTCTATGGCTACACCTTC. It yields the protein CSVPVAGMVYGYTF.

The CDR3 region is CATQDDLYRRRGDGELFF. CDR3 sequence (DNA): TGTGCCACGCAGGACGACCTCTACCGCCGGCGGGGGGACGGGGAGCTGTTTTTT. The rearrangement links TRBV9 to TRBJ2-2; the match to TRBD2 covers 8 bases. After removal of 9 bases from V and 7 bases from J, the junction contained 23 bases not matched to a gene. Germline CDR1 and CDR2: SGDLS and YYNGEE. The CDR3 runs to 18 residues. Based on the CDR3 plus reference TRBV9 and TRBJ2-2, the full variable domain is DSGVTQTPKHLITATGQRVTLRCSPRSGDLSVYWYQQSLDQGLQFLIQYYNGEERAKGNILERFSAQQFPDLHSELNLSSLELGDSALYFCATQDDLYRRRGDGELFFGEGSRLTVL.

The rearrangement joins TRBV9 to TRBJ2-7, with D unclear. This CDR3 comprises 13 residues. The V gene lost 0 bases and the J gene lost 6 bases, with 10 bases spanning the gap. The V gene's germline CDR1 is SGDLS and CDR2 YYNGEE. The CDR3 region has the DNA TGTGCCAGCAGCGTAGCTTTGGGGTTCGAGCAGTACTTC. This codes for CASSVALGFEQYF.

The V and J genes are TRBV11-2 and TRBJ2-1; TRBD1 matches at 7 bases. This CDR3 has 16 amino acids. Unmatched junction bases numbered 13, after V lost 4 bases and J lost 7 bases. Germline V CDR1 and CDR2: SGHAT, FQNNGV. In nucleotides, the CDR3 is TGTGCCAGCAGCTCTACGACAGGGACCGGAAGGAATGAGCAGTTCTTC. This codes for CASSSTTGTGRNEQFF.

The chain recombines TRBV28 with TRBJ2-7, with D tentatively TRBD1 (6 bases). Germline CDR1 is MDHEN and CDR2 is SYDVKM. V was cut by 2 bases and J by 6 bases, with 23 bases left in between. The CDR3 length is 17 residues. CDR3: CASSLGLPGAGLGEQYF. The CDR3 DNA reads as TGTGCCAGCAGTTTAGGACTTCCAGGGGCGGGTTTAGGCGAGCAGTACTTC. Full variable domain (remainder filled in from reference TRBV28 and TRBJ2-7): DVKVTQSSRYLVKRTGEKVFLECVQDMDHENMFWYRQDPGLGLRLIYFSYDVKMKEKGDIPEGYSVSREKKERFSLILESASTNQTSMYLCASSLGLPGAGLGEQYFGPGTRLTVT.

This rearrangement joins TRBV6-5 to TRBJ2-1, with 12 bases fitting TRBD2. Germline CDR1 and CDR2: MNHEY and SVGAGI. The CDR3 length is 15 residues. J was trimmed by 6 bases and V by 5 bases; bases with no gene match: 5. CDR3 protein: CASSLAGGHFNEQFF. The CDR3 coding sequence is TGTGCCAGCAGTCTAGCGGGAGGGCATTTCAATGAGCAGTTCTTC.

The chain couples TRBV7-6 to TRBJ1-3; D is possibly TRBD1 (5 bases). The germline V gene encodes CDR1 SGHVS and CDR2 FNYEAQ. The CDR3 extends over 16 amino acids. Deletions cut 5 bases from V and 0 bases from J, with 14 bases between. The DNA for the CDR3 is TGTGCCAGCAGCCTTGACACAGGAGCCTCTGGAAACACCATATATTTT. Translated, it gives CASSLDTGASGNTIYF. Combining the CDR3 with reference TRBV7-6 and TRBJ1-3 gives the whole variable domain GAGVSQSPRYKVTKRGQDVALRCDPISGHVSLYWYRQALGQGPEFLTYFNYEAQQDKSGLPNDRFSAERPEGSISTLTIQRTEQRDSAMYRCASSLDTGASGNTIYFGEGSWLTVV.

Written as DNA, the CDR3 is TGTGCCAGCAGTTCGGTTACCAGCGGGAGTTTTATCTACGAGCAGTACTTC. Its translation: CASSSVTSGSFIYEQYF. V gene TRBV28 combines with J gene TRBJ2-7, with 8 bases matching TRBD2. Germline CDR1 MDHEN, CDR2 SYDVKM. With 4 bases clipped from V and 3 bases from J, the junction kept 14 bases outside the gene matches. This CDR3 is 17 amino acids long.

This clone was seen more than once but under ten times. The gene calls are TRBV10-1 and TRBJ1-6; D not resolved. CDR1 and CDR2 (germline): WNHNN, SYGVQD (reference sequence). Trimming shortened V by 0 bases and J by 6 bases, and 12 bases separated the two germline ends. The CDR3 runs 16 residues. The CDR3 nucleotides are TGCGCCAGCAGTGAGTCTAGGACGGGTGTTAATTCACCCCTCCACTTT. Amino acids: CASSESRTGVNSPLHF.

Here the CDR3 DNA reads TGTGCCAGCAGTTACGTCGCGGGAGCCTACGAGCAGTACTTC. This translates into CASSYVAGAYEQYF. The V gene is TRBV6-2 or TRBV6-3, the J gene TRBJ2-7, with 7 bases aligning to TRBD2. This CDR3 has 14 amino acids. Trimming at V came to 2 bases and at J to 2 bases, leaving 3 bases not matched to a gene. The germline CDR1 and CDR2 sequences are MNHEY and SVGEGT.

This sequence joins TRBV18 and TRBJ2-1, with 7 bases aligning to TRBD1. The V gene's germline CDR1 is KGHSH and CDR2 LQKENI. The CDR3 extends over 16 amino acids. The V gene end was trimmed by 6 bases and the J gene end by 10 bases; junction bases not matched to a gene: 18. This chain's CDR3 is CASSPITGDRSDEQFF. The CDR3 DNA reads TGTGCCAGCTCCCCCATCACCGGGGACAGATCGGACGAGCAGTTCTTC.

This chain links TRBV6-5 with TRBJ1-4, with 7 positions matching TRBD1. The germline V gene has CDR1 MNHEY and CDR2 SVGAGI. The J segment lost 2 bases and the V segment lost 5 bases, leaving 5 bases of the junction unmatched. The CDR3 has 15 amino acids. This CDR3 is CASSPRQGTNEKLFF. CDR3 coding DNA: TGTGCCAGCAGTCCCCGACAGGGCACTAATGAAAAACTGTTTTTT.

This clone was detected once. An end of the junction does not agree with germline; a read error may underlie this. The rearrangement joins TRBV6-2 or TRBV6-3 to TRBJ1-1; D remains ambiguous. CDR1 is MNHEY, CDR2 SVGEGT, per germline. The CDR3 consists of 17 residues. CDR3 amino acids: CASSYSISRTANTEAFF. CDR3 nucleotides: TGTGCCAGCAGCTACTCGATCTCCAGGACGGCGAACACTGAAGCTTTCTTT.

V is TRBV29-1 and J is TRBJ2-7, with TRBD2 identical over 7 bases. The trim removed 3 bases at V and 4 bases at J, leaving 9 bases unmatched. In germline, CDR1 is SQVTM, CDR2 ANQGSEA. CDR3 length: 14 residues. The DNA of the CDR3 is TGCAGCGTTGATGGGGCGGGAGAGGCTTACGAGCAGTACTTC. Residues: CSVDGAGEAYEQYF.

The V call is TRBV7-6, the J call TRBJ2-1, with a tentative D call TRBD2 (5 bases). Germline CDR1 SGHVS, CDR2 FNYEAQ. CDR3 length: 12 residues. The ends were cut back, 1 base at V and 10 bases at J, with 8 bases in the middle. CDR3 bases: TGTGCCAGCAGCTTAGGTACGGGAGAGCAGTTCTTC. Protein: CASSLGTGEQFF.

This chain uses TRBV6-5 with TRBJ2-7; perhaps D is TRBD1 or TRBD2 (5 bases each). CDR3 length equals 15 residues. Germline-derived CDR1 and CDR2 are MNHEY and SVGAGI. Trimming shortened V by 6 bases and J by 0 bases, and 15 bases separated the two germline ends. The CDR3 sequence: CASRDSGLLSYEQYF. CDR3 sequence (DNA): TGTGCCAGCAGAGACAGCGGCCTCCTCTCCTACGAGCAGTACTTC.

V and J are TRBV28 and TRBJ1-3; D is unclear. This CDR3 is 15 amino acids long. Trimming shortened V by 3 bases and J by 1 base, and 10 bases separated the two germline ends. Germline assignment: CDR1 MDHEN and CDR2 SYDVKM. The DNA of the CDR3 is TGTGCCAGCAGTTTCCTCGGACCGTCTGGAAACACCATATATTTT. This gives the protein CASSFLGPSGNTIYF.

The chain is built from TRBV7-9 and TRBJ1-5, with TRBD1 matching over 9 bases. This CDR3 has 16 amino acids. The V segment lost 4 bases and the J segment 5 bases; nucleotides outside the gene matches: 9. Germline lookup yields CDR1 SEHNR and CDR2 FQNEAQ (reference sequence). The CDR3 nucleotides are TGTGCCAGCAGCTCCGGACAGGGGATTACTTATCAGCCCCAGCATTTT. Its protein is CASSSGQGITYQPQHF.

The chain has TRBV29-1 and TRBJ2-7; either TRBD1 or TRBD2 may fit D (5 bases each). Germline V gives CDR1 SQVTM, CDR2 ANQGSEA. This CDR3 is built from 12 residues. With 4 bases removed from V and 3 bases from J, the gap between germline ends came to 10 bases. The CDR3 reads CSVGGMGYEQYF. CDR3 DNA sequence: TGCAGCGTTGGGGGGATGGGCTACGAGCAGTACTTC.

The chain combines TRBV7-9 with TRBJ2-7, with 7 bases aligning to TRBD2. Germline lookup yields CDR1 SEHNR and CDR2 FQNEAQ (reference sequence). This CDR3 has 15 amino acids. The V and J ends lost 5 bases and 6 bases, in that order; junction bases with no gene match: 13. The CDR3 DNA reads TGTGCCAGCAGCCCCGTCCGGGGGGACGGCGGCGAGCAGTACTTC. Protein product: CASSPVRGDGGEQYF.

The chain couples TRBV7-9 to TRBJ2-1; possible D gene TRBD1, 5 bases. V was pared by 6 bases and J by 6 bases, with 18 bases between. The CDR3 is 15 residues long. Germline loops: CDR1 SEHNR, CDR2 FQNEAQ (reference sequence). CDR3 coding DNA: TGTGCCAGCAGATCAGGGAATCCCTCCGGCAATGAGCAGTTCTTC. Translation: CASRSGNPSGNEQFF.

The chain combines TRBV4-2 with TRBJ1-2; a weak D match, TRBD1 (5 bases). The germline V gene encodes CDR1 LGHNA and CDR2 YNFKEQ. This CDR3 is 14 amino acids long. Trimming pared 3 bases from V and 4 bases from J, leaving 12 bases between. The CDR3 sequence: CASSQREGPYGYTF. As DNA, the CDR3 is TGTGCCAGCAGCCAGAGGGAGGGGCCCTATGGCTACACCTTC.

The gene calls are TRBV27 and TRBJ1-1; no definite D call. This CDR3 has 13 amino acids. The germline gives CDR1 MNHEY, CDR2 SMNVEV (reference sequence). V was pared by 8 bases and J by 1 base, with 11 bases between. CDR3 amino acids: CASWSSWNTEAFF. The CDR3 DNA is TGTGCCAGCTGGAGTTCGTGGAACACTGAAGCTTTCTTT.

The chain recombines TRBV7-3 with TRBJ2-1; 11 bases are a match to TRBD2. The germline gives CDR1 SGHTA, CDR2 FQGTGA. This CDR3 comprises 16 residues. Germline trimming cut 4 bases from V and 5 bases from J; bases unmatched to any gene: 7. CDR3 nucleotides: TGTGCCAGCAGCTCGTACCTAGCGGGAGGTAACAATGAGCAGTTCTTC. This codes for CASSSYLAGGNNEQFF.

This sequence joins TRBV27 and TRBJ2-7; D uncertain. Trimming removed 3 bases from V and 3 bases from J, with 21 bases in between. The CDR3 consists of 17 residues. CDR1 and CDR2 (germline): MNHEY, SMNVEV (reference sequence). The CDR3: CASSFGQGGIPFYEQYF. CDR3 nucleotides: TGTGCCAGCAGTTTTGGGCAAGGCGGAATACCATTCTACGAGCAGTACTTC.

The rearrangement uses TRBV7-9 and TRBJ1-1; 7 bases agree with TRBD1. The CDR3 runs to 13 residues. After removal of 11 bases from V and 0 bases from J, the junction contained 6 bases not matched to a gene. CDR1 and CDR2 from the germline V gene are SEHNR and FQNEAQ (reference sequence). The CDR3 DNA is TGTGCCGCGGGAAGGGGGCTGAACACTGAAGCTTTCTTT. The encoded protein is CAAGRGLNTEAFF.

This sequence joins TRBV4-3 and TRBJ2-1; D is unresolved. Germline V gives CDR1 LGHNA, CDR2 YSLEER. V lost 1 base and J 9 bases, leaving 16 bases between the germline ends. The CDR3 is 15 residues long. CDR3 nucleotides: TGCGCCAGCAGCCAAGGGGGTACCGGTGGTGGTGAGCAGTTCTTC. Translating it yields CASSQGGTGGGEQFF.